This T cell receptor beta chain derives from a study of T cell responses to AZD1222 COVID-19 vaccine. Turning to the study itself: Second-dose recipients at about 4 or about 12 weeks were treated as one pooled group. Study results and limitations: Spike was spanned by vaccine-associated CD4 TCRs, with dominance at 160-218 and 743-854. An increase in Spike-specific TCR breadth and depth was observed after two AZD1222 doses. Baseline seropositivity occurred in only a handful of AZD1222 recipients.

Notes on this clone: The antigen is undetermined.

Measured with immunoSEQ multiplex PCR; TCRdb has only the in-frame clones, and not every one. This sample yields 110,000 to 150,000 clones, of which roughly 88% are seen a single time; 3% to 4.5% belongs to the top ten. The receptor was isolated from an adult in good health. Sample: peripheral blood, taken on day 0 of AZD1222 vaccination.

CDR3 nucleotides: TGTGCCAGCAGCCAAAACGGACTCTTCAATCAGCCCCAGCATTTT. Protein: CASSQNGLFNQPQHF. V usage is TRBV7-2 and J usage is TRBJ1-5; D unresolved. Germline V lookup: CDR1 SGHTA, CDR2 FQGNSA. The ends were cut back, 5 bases at V and 3 bases at J, with 14 bases in the middle. CDR3 length equals 15 residues.